One and the same sample provided the 8 T cell receptor beta chains below, sequenced in a study of vaccination effects on CD4 cells after COVID-19. Sequencing in the ViraFEST assay came after antigen-specific CD4+ T cells had been expanded with viral peptide pools, which were used to stimulate PBMC. CD4+ T cells were isolated after about eleven days of culture. BNT162b2 vaccine or mRNA-1273 vaccine was given to participants in two doses. Which antigens these TCRs recognize remains unknown. The table came from immunoSEQ multiplex PCR; TCRdb's copy has only in-frame clones and leaves some out. The repertoire includes fewer than 80,000 clones, around 70% of them detected once, and approximately 1.5% sits in the top ten. Sequenced here: CD4+ T cells from PBMCs cultured with HCoV-229E spike peptides, sampled after COVID-19 vaccination. The receptors here all came from a human donor who received a COVID-19 vaccine.

The genes are TRBV9 and TRBJ2-3; no clear D gene. The germline V gene encodes CDR1 SGDLS and CDR2 YYNGEE. The CDR3 sequence is 16 residues long. V was pared by 0 bases and J by 0 bases, with 11 bases between. The CDR3 coding sequence is TGTGCCAGCAGCGTAGCGGCATTTACTAGCACAGATACGCAGTATTTT. Encoded protein: CASSVAAFTSTDTQYF.

The chain combines TRBV7-6 with TRBJ2-3; possibly TRBD1 for D (6 bases). With 3 bases removed from V and 1 base from J, the gap between germline ends came to 11 bases. The V gene's germline CDR1 is SGHVS and CDR2 FNYEAQ. The CDR3 is 15 amino acids. CDR3 amino acids: CASSFAEGGTDTQYF. CDR3 coding DNA: TGTGCCAGCAGCTTCGCCGAGGGGGGCACAGATACGCAGTATTTT.

The chain recombines TRBV28 with TRBJ1-2; TRBD1 might be the D (6 bases). Germline assignment: CDR1 MDHEN and CDR2 SYDVKM. The CDR3 is made up of 14 amino acids. V lost 4 bases, J lost 0 bases, and 9 bases lay in between. CDR3 nucleotides: TGTGCCAGCAGTTCAGGGGAAGCTAACTATGGCTACACCTTC. This sequence encodes CASSSGEANYGYTF.

The rearrangement uses TRBV6-5 and TRBJ1-2; TRBD1 agrees at 7 bases. This CDR3 is 11 amino acids long. Trimming took 6 bases from V and 10 from J; bases not matched to a gene: 5. Germline V gene lookup returns CDR1 MNHEY and CDR2 SVGAGI. The DNA for the CDR3 is TGTGCCAGCAGACGACAGGGACCCTACACCTTC. Protein product: CASRRQGPYTF.

DNA for the CDR3: TGTGCCAGCAGTTTACCGGGACATATCAAAAACATTCAGTACTTC. This sequence encodes CASSLPGHIKNIQYF. The chain couples TRBV28 to TRBJ2-4; weak D call: TRBD1 (6 bases). Trimming removed 2 bases at V and 3 bases at J, with 11 bases between. Looked up from germline, CDR1 is MDHEN and CDR2 is SYDVKM. CDR3 length: 15 residues. The complete variable domain, with remaining parts taken from reference TRBV28 and TRBJ2-4, reads DVKVTQSSRYLVKRTGEKVFLECVQDMDHENMFWYRQDPGLGLRLIYFSYDVKMKEKGDIPEGYSVSREKKERFSLILESASTNQTSMYLCASSLPGHIKNIQYFGAGTRLSVL.

The gene calls are TRBV9 and TRBJ2-7, with a tentative D call TRBD2 (7 bases). The CDR3 contains 13 residues. The germline V gene encodes CDR1 SGDLS and CDR2 YYNGEE. Trimming cost V 4 bases and J 7 bases, with 15 bases left between them. CDR3 DNA sequence: TGTGCCAGCAGCCTGGGGGGGGCCTGGGAGCAGTACGTC. Translating it yields CASSLGGAWEQYV.

V usage is TRBV5-1 and J usage is TRBJ1-1; 7 bases agree with TRBD1. The trim removed 3 bases at V and 4 bases at J, leaving 9 bases unmatched. The CDR3 contains 15 residues. Germline lookup yields CDR1 SGHRS and CDR2 YFSETQ. The CDR3, as DNA: TGCGCCAGCAGCTCAAGACAGGGTTTAGGCACTGAAGCTTTCTTT. As protein: CASSSRQGLGTEAFF.

The chain employs TRBV6-5 and TRBJ2-1, with 9 positions matching TRBD2. Unmatched junction bases numbered 6, after V lost 11 bases and J lost 1 base. The CDR3 length is 14 residues. From germline, CDR1 is MNHEY and CDR2 SVGAGI. The CDR3 protein is CAGQRGASYNEQFF. The CDR3 coding sequence is TGTGCCGGTCAGCGGGGGGCTTCCTACAATGAGCAGTTCTTC.